A selection of T cell receptor beta chains follows, all from one sample in a study of blood T cell repertoires in COVID-19. Sequenced by immunoSEQ multiplex PCR; TCRdb stores in-frame clones only, minus some. The repertoire has a few hundred thousand clones, nearly 90% of them found once; the top ten carry roughly 5%. The sequenced material came from peripheral blood. The receptors come from a woman aged 40-49 years who had recovered from COVID-19. Both conserved end residues are part of each CDR3. The D gene is left open where the match is weak. The listing skips clone size in some rows; elsewhere it reads once, few, many or a size class.

abundance: -
j_gene: TRBJ1-5
d_gene: -
v_gene: TRBV28
CDR3aa: CASSLSRVDQPQHF
CDR3nt: TGTGCCAGCAGTTTGTCCAGGGTGGATCAGCCCCAGCATTTT

abundance: -
j_gene: TRBJ2-1
d_gene: TRBD2
v_gene: TRBV20-1
CDR3aa: CSASRLSGGAIEQFF
CDR3nt: TGCAGTGCTAGTAGGCTAAGCGGGGGGGCGATTGAGCAGTTCTTC

abundance: -
j_gene: TRBJ1-1
d_gene: -
v_gene: TRBV12-5
CDR3aa: CASGFVSGSQAFF
CDR3nt: TGTGCTAGTGGTTTTGTTTCCGGTTCTCAAGCTTTCTTT

abundance: -
j_gene: TRBJ1-2
d_gene: -
v_gene: TRBV5-1
CDR3aa: CASSSQPRLAGENHGYTF
CDR3nt: TGCGCCAGCAGCTCCCAACCCCGCCTCGCGGGGGAAAACCATGGCTACACCTTC

abundance: -
j_gene: TRBJ2-1
d_gene: TRBD2
v_gene: TRBV11-2
CDR3aa: CASSLVGIAGGLGYNEQFF
CDR3nt: TGTGCCAGCAGCTTAGTCGGGATAGCGGGAGGTTTAGGATACAATGAGCAGTTCTTC

abundance: -
j_gene: TRBJ2-3
d_gene: TRBD2
v_gene: TRBV5-1
CDR3aa: CASGEGSRVTQYF
CDR3nt: TGCGCCAGCGGGGAGGGGAGTCGGGTTACGCAGTATTTT

abundance: -
j_gene: TRBJ1-2
d_gene: -
v_gene: TRBV12-5
CDR3aa: CASGLLPLTF
CDR3nt: TGTGCTAGTGGTTTGCTCCCCTTGACCTTC

abundance: -
j_gene: TRBJ1-2
d_gene: -
v_gene: TRBV10-3
CDR3aa: CAISEGQGNYGYTF
CDR3nt: TGTGCCATCAGTGAGGGGCAGGGAAACTATGGCTACACCTTC

abundance: -
j_gene: TRBJ2-1
d_gene: TRBD2
v_gene: TRBV11-2
CDR3aa: CASSLVVSGRDEQFF
CDR3nt: TGTGCCAGCAGCTTAGTCGTTAGCGGGAGAGATGAGCAGTTCTTC

abundance: -
j_gene: TRBJ1-1
d_gene: -
v_gene: TRBV9
CDR3aa: CASSVEGGGHGTEAFF
CDR3nt: TGTGCCAGCAGCGTAGAAGGGGGTGGTCATGGCACTGAAGCTTTCTTT

abundance: -
j_gene: TRBJ2-3
d_gene: TRBD2
v_gene: TRBV6-5
CDR3aa: CASSYSGLEVADTQYF
CDR3nt: TGTGCCAGCAGTTACTCGGGACTAGAGGTCGCAGATACGCAGTATTTT

abundance: -
j_gene: TRBJ2-2
d_gene: TRBD2
v_gene: TRBV15
CDR3aa: CATSTRLANTGELFF
CDR3nt: TGTGCCACCAGCACACGACTAGCAAACACCGGGGAGCTGTTTTTT

abundance: -
j_gene: TRBJ2-3
d_gene: -
v_gene: TRBV7-9
CDR3aa: CASSPWGDTQYF
CDR3nt: TGTGCCAGCAGCCCCTGGGGCGATACGCAGTATTTT

abundance: -
j_gene: TRBJ2-3
d_gene: -
v_gene: TRBV2
CDR3aa: CASSPPFTDTQYF
CDR3nt: TGTGCCAGCTCCCCCCCTTTCACAGATACGCAGTATTTT

abundance: -
j_gene: TRBJ1-6
d_gene: TRBD1
v_gene: TRBV6-6
CDR3aa: CASSYVGQGSVALHF
CDR3nt: TGTGCCAGCAGTTACGTGGGACAGGGGTCAGTAGCCCTCCACTTT

abundance: -
j_gene: TRBJ1-3
d_gene: -
v_gene: TRBV18
CDR3aa: CASSPAGTLGNTIYF
CDR3nt: TGTGCCAGCTCACCCGCCGGGACACTTGGAAACACCATATATTTT

abundance: -
j_gene: TRBJ1-2
d_gene: -
v_gene: TRBV4-1
CDR3aa: CASSPTRAVYGYTF
CDR3nt: TGCGCCAGCAGCCCGACACGAGCAGTCTATGGCTACACCTTC

abundance: -
j_gene: TRBJ1-1
d_gene: -
v_gene: TRBV9
CDR3aa: CASSVDGGGTEAFF
CDR3nt: TGTGCCAGCAGCGTAGACGGGGGAGGTACTGAAGCTTTCTTT

abundance: once
j_gene: TRBJ2-1
d_gene: TRBD2
v_gene: TRBV10-3
CDR3aa: CAISGGTSGYYNEQFF
CDR3nt: TGTGCCATCAGTGGAGGGACTAGCGGGTATTACAATGAGCAGTTCTTC

abundance: -
j_gene: TRBJ2-5
d_gene: TRBD1
v_gene: TRBV7-9
CDR3aa: CASIKMGDRGQETQYF
CDR3nt: TGTGCCAGCATCAAGATGGGGGACAGGGGGCAAGAGACCCAGTACTTC

abundance: once
j_gene: TRBJ2-5
d_gene: -
v_gene: TRBV6-2/TRBV6-3
CDR3aa: CASSTVEASRETQYF
CDR3nt: TGTGCCAGCAGCACAGTGGAGGCATCCAGGGAGACCCAGTACTTC

abundance: -
j_gene: TRBJ2-5
d_gene: -
v_gene: TRBV15
CDR3aa: CARHGGPSRETQYF
CDR3nt: TGTGCCAGACACGGGGGGCCCAGTCGGGAGACCCAGTACTTC

abundance: once
j_gene: TRBJ2-3
d_gene: -
v_gene: TRBV19
CDR3aa: CASSWRRETDTQYF
CDR3nt: TGTGCCAGTAGTTGGCGGAGGGAGACAGATACGCAGTATTTT

abundance: -
j_gene: TRBJ1-2
d_gene: -
v_gene: TRBV4-3
CDR3aa: CASSAYSSGPYGYTF
CDR3nt: TGCGCCAGCAGCGCCTACTCATCGGGTCCTTATGGCTACACCTTC

abundance: -
j_gene: TRBJ2-3
d_gene: -
v_gene: TRBV29-1
CDR3aa: CSVYGSTDTQYF
CDR3nt: TGCAGCGTTTACGGGAGCACAGATACGCAGTATTTT

abundance: -
j_gene: TRBJ2-5
d_gene: -
v_gene: TRBV7-9
CDR3aa: CASEPVETQYF
CDR3nt: TGTGCCAGCGAGCCTGTGGAGACCCAGTACTTC

abundance: -
j_gene: TRBJ1-1
d_gene: TRBD1
v_gene: TRBV11-2
CDR3aa: CASSLWAGGTEAFF
CDR3nt: TGTGCCAGCAGCTTATGGGCAGGGGGCACTGAAGCTTTCTTT

abundance: -
j_gene: TRBJ2-5
d_gene: TRBD1
v_gene: TRBV29-1
CDR3aa: CSVTGGQETQYF
CDR3nt: TGCAGCGTTACAGGGGGCCAAGAGACCCAGTACTTC

abundance: -
j_gene: TRBJ1-5
d_gene: -
v_gene: TRBV24-1
CDR3aa: CATSDPARVCCQPQHF
CDR3nt: TGTGCCACCAGTGATCCCGCCCGGGTTTGCTGTCAGCCCCAGCATTTT

abundance: -
j_gene: TRBJ1-2
d_gene: -
v_gene: TRBV5-1
CDR3aa: CASSLRGGNYGYTF
CDR3nt: TGCGCCAGCAGCTTGCGAGGTGGGAACTATGGCTACACCTTC

abundance: -
j_gene: TRBJ1-3
d_gene: -
v_gene: TRBV28
CDR3aa: CASRTVSSGNTIYF
CDR3nt: TGTGCCAGCAGGACAGTTAGCTCTGGAAACACCATATATTTT

abundance: -
j_gene: TRBJ1-2
d_gene: TRBD1
v_gene: TRBV30
CDR3aa: CAWSHHSRDRGGRGYTF
CDR3nt: TGTGCCTGGAGCCATCACAGCCGGGACAGGGGAGGACGAGGCTACACCTTC

abundance: -
j_gene: TRBJ1-1
d_gene: TRBD1
v_gene: TRBV28
CDR3aa: CASRMGQIEEAFF
CDR3nt: TGTGCCAGCAGAATGGGACAGATAGAAGAAGCTTTCTTT

abundance: -
j_gene: TRBJ2-5
d_gene: -
v_gene: TRBV27
CDR3aa: CANTENQETQYF
CDR3nt: TGTGCCAACACAGAGAACCAAGAGACCCAGTACTTC

abundance: once
j_gene: TRBJ1-5
d_gene: TRBD1
v_gene: TRBV19
CDR3aa: CASSISGDREQPQHF
CDR3nt: TGTGCCAGTAGTATTTCCGGGGACAGGGAACAGCCCCAGCATTTT

abundance: -
j_gene: TRBJ2-3
d_gene: -
v_gene: TRBV5-4
CDR3aa: CASSYGMPDTQYF
CDR3nt: TGTGCCAGCAGCTACGGGATGCCAGATACGCAGTATTTT

abundance: -
j_gene: TRBJ2-2
d_gene: -
v_gene: TRBV19
CDR3aa: CASSSALTGELFF
CDR3nt: TGTGCCAGTAGCAGTGCTTTAACCGGGGAGCTGTTTTTT

abundance: once
j_gene: TRBJ2-7
d_gene: -
v_gene: TRBV6-5
CDR3aa: CASSLAGAYEQYF
CDR3nt: TGTGCCAGCAGCTTGGCAGGGGCCTACGAGCAGTACTTC

abundance: -
j_gene: TRBJ2-1
d_gene: TRBD2
v_gene: TRBV5-6
CDR3aa: CASSSWGGYNEQFF
CDR3nt: TGTGCCAGCAGCTCGTGGGGGGGATACAATGAGCAGTTCTTC

abundance: -
j_gene: TRBJ2-2
d_gene: -
v_gene: TRBV27
CDR3aa: CASSFRGASTGELFF
CDR3nt: TGTGCCAGCAGTTTTCGGGGGGCTAGCACCGGGGAGCTGTTTTTT

abundance: -
j_gene: TRBJ2-1
d_gene: -
v_gene: TRBV7-3
CDR3aa: CASSLIGGTPNNEQFF
CDR3nt: TGTGCCAGCAGCTTAATTGGCGGGACTCCGAACAATGAGCAGTTCTTC

abundance: -
j_gene: TRBJ2-7
d_gene: TRBD1
v_gene: TRBV7-9
CDR3aa: CASSFGTVGEQYF
CDR3nt: TGTGCCAGCAGCTTTGGGACAGTCGGGGAGCAGTACTTC

abundance: -
j_gene: TRBJ1-5
d_gene: -
v_gene: TRBV28
CDR3aa: CASSFSRGQPQHF
CDR3nt: TGTGCCAGCAGTTTTTCCCGGGGGCAGCCCCAGCATTTT

abundance: -
j_gene: TRBJ1-5
d_gene: TRBD1
v_gene: TRBV11-3
CDR3aa: CASSFDRERDQPQHF
CDR3nt: TGTGCCAGCAGCTTCGACAGGGAGAGGGATCAGCCCCAGCATTTT

abundance: -
j_gene: TRBJ1-2
d_gene: -
v_gene: TRBV6-4
CDR3aa: CASIRAQENYGYTF
CDR3nt: TGTGCCAGCATTAGGGCACAGGAGAACTATGGCTACACCTTC

abundance: -
j_gene: TRBJ1-6
d_gene: -
v_gene: TRBV30
CDR3aa: CAWSVVGSPLHF
CDR3nt: TGTGCCTGGAGTGTGGTGGGCTCACCCCTCCACTTT

abundance: -
j_gene: TRBJ1-2
d_gene: -
v_gene: TRBV28
CDR3aa: CASSLANYGYTF
CDR3nt: TGTGCCAGCAGTTTAGCGAACTATGGCTACACCTTC

abundance: -
j_gene: TRBJ2-1
d_gene: -
v_gene: TRBV10-2
CDR3aa: CASSFPGPPGNEQFF
CDR3nt: TGCGCCAGCAGTTTTCCGGGTCCCCCGGGCAATGAGCAGTTCTTC

abundance: once
j_gene: TRBJ2-7
d_gene: -
v_gene: TRBV7-2
CDR3aa: CASSLDRVSYEQYF
CDR3nt: TGTGCCAGCAGCTTAGACAGGGTCTCCTACGAGCAGTACTTC

abundance: -
j_gene: TRBJ2-2
d_gene: TRBD1
v_gene: TRBV10-2
CDR3aa: CASSRQAGQGTGELFF
CDR3nt: TGCGCCAGCAGCCGTCAAGCTGGACAGGGGACCGGGGAGCTGTTTTTT

abundance: -
j_gene: TRBJ1-6
d_gene: TRBD1
v_gene: TRBV6-5
CDR3aa: CASSYLGQGGSPLHF
CDR3nt: TGTGCCAGCAGTTACTTGGGACAGGGAGGATCACCCCTCCACTTT

abundance: -
j_gene: TRBJ2-3
d_gene: TRBD2
v_gene: TRBV13
CDR3aa: CASSLLERTSGRSRADTQYF
CDR3nt: TGTGCCAGCAGCCTGCTAGAAAGGACTAGCGGGAGAAGTAGGGCAGATACGCAGTATTTT

abundance: -
j_gene: TRBJ2-2
d_gene: -
v_gene: TRBV7-9
CDR3aa: CASSFLLSGELFF
CDR3nt: TGTGCCAGCAGCTTCCTTTTGTCCGGGGAGCTGTTTTTT

abundance: -
j_gene: TRBJ2-2
d_gene: -
v_gene: TRBV6-6
CDR3aa: CASSYTSGGAGELFF
CDR3nt: TGTGCCAGCAGTTACACAAGTGGGGGCGCCGGGGAGCTGTTTTTT

abundance: -
j_gene: TRBJ2-1
d_gene: -
v_gene: TRBV4-3
CDR3aa: CASSQEGRNNEQFF
CDR3nt: TGCGCCAGCAGCCAAGAAGGGAGAAACAATGAGCAGTTCTTC

abundance: -
j_gene: TRBJ2-3
d_gene: TRBD2
v_gene: TRBV7-2
CDR3aa: CASSLGSGTADTQYF
CDR3nt: TGTGCCAGCAGCTTAGGTAGCGGGACGGCAGATACGCAGTATTTT

abundance: -
j_gene: TRBJ2-1
d_gene: TRBD2
v_gene: TRBV4-1
CDR3aa: CASSASPGGSYNEQFF
CDR3nt: TGCGCCAGCAGCGCTTCTCCCGGGGGGTCCTACAATGAGCAGTTCTTC

abundance: -
j_gene: TRBJ1-5
d_gene: -
v_gene: TRBV18
CDR3aa: CASSPLGTPNQPQHF
CDR3nt: TGTGCCAGCTCACCACTCGGGACACCAAATCAGCCCCAGCATTTT

abundance: few
j_gene: TRBJ1-1
d_gene: -
v_gene: TRBV4-3
CDR3aa: CASSHGWGENTEAFF
CDR3nt: TGCGCCAGCAGCCACGGCTGGGGGGAAAACACTGAAGCTTTCTTT

abundance: -
j_gene: TRBJ2-1
d_gene: -
v_gene: TRBV11-3
CDR3aa: CASSLRGGTSYNEQFF
CDR3nt: TGTGCCAGCAGCTTAAGGGGGGGGACCTCCTACAATGAGCAGTTCTTC